These T cell receptor beta chains were read from a single sample in a study of blood T cell repertoires in COVID-19. Some clones are missing from TCRdb's copy, which holds only in-frame ones; the method was immunoSEQ multiplex PCR. This sample has over 200,000 clones, with roughly 80% found just once. Sample: PBMCs or T cells enriched from blood (not recorded which). These receptors came from a man in his sixties who had recovered from COVID-19. Both conserved end residues are part of each CDR3. The D gene is left open where the match is weak. Clone size is given for some rows only: seen once, a few or many times, or a class if the clone is expanded.

clone size	D gene	V gene	J gene	CDR3 protein	CDR3 DNA
-	-	TRBV25-1	TRBJ1-2	CASREAGEDGYTF	TGTGCCAGCAGGGAGGCGGGAGAGGATGGCTACACCTTC
-	TRBD1	TRBV4-3	TRBJ2-1	CASSQGPGQHYNEQFF	TGCGCCAGCAGCCAAGGGCCGGGACAGCACTACAATGAGCAGTTCTTC
once	TRBD1	TRBV15	TRBJ2-3	CATSGTGTGSTDTQYF	TGTGCCACCAGCGGAACCGGGACAGGCAGCACAGATACGCAGTATTTT
-	TRBD2	TRBV7-2	TRBJ2-3	CASSARLAVSTDTQYF	TGTGCCAGCAGCGCAAGACTAGCGGTTAGCACAGATACGCAGTATTTT
-	-	TRBV3-1/TRBV3-2	TRBJ1-3	CASSQAPRTGNTIYF	TGTGCCAGCAGCCAAGCCCCCAGGACTGGAAACACCATATATTTT
-	TRBD1	TRBV6-5	TRBJ1-2	CASSLTGLRPYGYTF	TGTGCCAGCAGTCTGACAGGGCTCCGGCCCTATGGCTACACCTTC
-	TRBD1	TRBV7-2	TRBJ2-7	CASSRTGGTYEQYF	TGTGCCAGCAGCAGGACAGGGGGAACCTACGAGCAGTACTTC
-	-	TRBV9	TRBJ1-3	CASSVGGRGARNTIYF	TGTGCCAGCAGCGTAGGAGGGAGGGGCGCGAGAAACACCATATATTTT
-	-	TRBV5-1	TRBJ1-1	CASSLQASNTEAFF	TGCGCCAGCAGCTTGCAGGCCTCAAACACTGAAGCTTTCTTT
-	-	TRBV30	TRBJ1-2	CAWSVRPGGYTF	TGTGCCTGGAGTGTCAGGCCCGGTGGCTACACCTTC
-	TRBD1	TRBV7-9	TRBJ1-3	CASSFRDRAGNTIYF	TGTGCCAGCAGCTTCAGAGACAGGGCTGGAAACACCATATATTTT
-	TRBD1	TRBV11-2	TRBJ2-7	CASSLQDRGQYEQYF	TGTGCCAGCAGCTTACAGGACAGGGGGCAATACGAGCAGTACTTC
-	-	TRBV27	TRBJ2-4	CASSFAGQNIQYF	TGTGCCAGCAGTTTCGCAGGGCAAAACATTCAGTACTTC
-	-	TRBV5-6	TRBJ1-6	CASRRGGNSPLHF	TGTGCCAGCAGAAGGGGAGGTAATTCACCCCTCCACTTT
-	TRBD1	TRBV7-9	TRBJ2-7	CASSRLRQGTYEQYF	TGTGCCAGCAGCCGACTCCGACAGGGTACCTACGAGCAGTACTTC
-	-	TRBV6-5	TRBJ1-5	CASSYSMGANQPQHF	TGTGCCAGCAGTTACTCGATGGGAGCGAATCAGCCCCAGCATTTT
-	TRBD2	TRBV5-1	TRBJ2-4	CASSLFRLAGGPVAKNIQYF	TGCGCCAGCAGCTTATTCCGACTAGCGGGGGGGCCCGTGGCCAAAAACATTCAGTACTTC
once	-	TRBV30	TRBJ1-2	CAWSVGSNYGYTF	TGTGCCTGGAGTGTGGGCAGCAACTATGGCTACACCTTC
once	TRBD1	TRBV7-9	TRBJ2-3	CASKDPRDRSTDTQYF	TGTGCCAGCAAAGATCCCCGGGACAGGAGCACAGATACGCAGTATTTT
-	-	TRBV6-5	TRBJ1-2	CASSYSRGSNYGYTF	TGTGCCAGCAGTTACTCGAGAGGGAGTAACTATGGCTACACCTTC
few	TRBD1	TRBV9	TRBJ1-1	CASSITGGTEAFF	TGTGCCAGCAGCATAACAGGGGGAACTGAAGCTTTCTTT
-	TRBD2	TRBV18	TRBJ2-1	CASSPGLAGGNEQFF	TGTGCCAGCTCACCAGGTCTAGCGGGGGGGAATGAGCAGTTCTTC
-	-	TRBV7-8	TRBJ1-2	CASSENPPGYGYTF	TGTGCCAGCAGCGAAAACCCTCCGGGCTATGGCTACACCTTC
-	-	TRBV29-1	TRBJ1-2	CSVEDNGGDGYTF	TGCAGCGTTGAAGATAATGGAGGGGACGGCTACACCTTC
-	-	TRBV7-9	TRBJ1-1	CASSLGGTRRNTEAFF	TGTGCCAGCAGCTTAGGAGGGACACGGCGGAACACTGAAGCTTTCTTT
-	-	TRBV5-4	TRBJ2-3	CASSDKGTDTQYF	TGTGCCAGCAGCGATAAGGGGACAGATACGCAGTATTTT
once	-	TRBV5-1	TRBJ2-3	CASSPGTFQGDTQYF	TGCGCCAGCAGCCCCGGGACATTCCAGGGAGATACGCAGTATTTT
-	-	TRBV9	TRBJ1-2	CASSGSRGIANYGYTF	TGTGCCAGCAGCGGAAGTAGGGGGATAGCTAACTATGGCTACACCTTC
-	TRBD1	TRBV15	TRBJ1-6	CATSRDRDRVSPLHF	TGTGCCACCAGCAGAGATCGGGACAGGGTTTCACCCCTCCACTTT
-	-	TRBV18	TRBJ1-1	CASSLRTDYTEAFF	TGTGCCAGCTCACTTCGGACAGATTACACTGAAGCTTTCTTT
-	TRBD1	TRBV5-1	TRBJ1-2	CASSLDRGQGGYTF	TGCGCCAGCAGCTTGGACAGGGGGCAGGGTGGCTACACCTTC
-	-	TRBV7-8	TRBJ1-5	CASSFRWGENNQPQHF	TGTGCCAGCAGCTTTAGATGGGGGGAAAATAATCAGCCCCAGCATTTT
-	TRBD1	TRBV19	TRBJ2-3	CASSIGDRGTDTQYF	TGTGCCAGTAGTATAGGGGACAGGGGCACAGATACGCAGTATTTT
-	TRBD2	TRBV2	TRBJ2-3	CASSDLFGGGGPGYTQYF	TGTGCCAGCAGTGATCTCTTCGGAGGCGGGGGTCCCGGGTATACGCAGTATTTT
-	-	TRBV24-1	TRBJ2-6	CATSDRGGAGANVLTF	TGTGCCACCAGTGACCGGGGCGGGGCCGGGGCCAACGTCCTGACTTTC
-	-	TRBV5-1	TRBJ2-7	CASSKTGEGYEQYF	TGCGCCAGCAGCAAAACGGGAGAGGGCTACGAGCAGTACTTC
-	TRBD1	TRBV5-4	TRBJ1-2	CASSLFTGGVCTF	TGTGCCAGCAGCTTGTTCACAGGGGGCGTCTGCACCTTC
-	TRBD1	TRBV2	TRBJ2-2	CAGTGLNTGELFF	TGTGCCGGGACAGGGCTCAACACCGGGGAGCTGTTTTTT
once	-	TRBV19	TRBJ2-3	CASSSLGSNTQYF	TGTGCCAGTAGTTCTCTGGGCTCTAATACGCAGTATTTT
-	TRBD1	TRBV7-2	TRBJ1-2	CASSLGGRGREGYTF	TGTGCCAGCAGCTTAGGGGGCAGGGGGCGGGAAGGCTACACCTTC
few	TRBD2	TRBV24-1	TRBJ2-2	CATSDPSSGGAYTGELFF	TGTGCCACCAGTGATCCCAGTAGCGGGGGGGCGTACACCGGGGAGCTGTTTTTT
-	-	TRBV5-1	TRBJ1-2	CASSLSTETGYGYTF	TGCGCCAGCAGCTTATCAACCGAGACAGGATATGGCTACACCTTC
-	TRBD1	TRBV7-2	TRBJ1-1	CASSPSSTGPHEAFF	TGTGCCAGCAGCCCTTCCTCGACAGGGCCTCATGAAGCTTTCTTT
-	-	TRBV19	TRBJ1-3	CASSSGQRYSGNTIYF	TGTGCCAGTAGCTCCGGACAGAGATACTCTGGAAACACCATATATTTT
-	TRBD2	TRBV6-5	TRBJ2-7	CASSYFSGGVSYEQYF	TGTGCCAGCAGTTACTTTAGCGGGGGGGTCTCCTACGAGCAGTACTTC
-	-	TRBV20-1	TRBJ1-1	CSARAWEEAFF	TGCAGTGCTAGAGCCTGGGAGGAAGCTTTCTTT
-	TRBD1	TRBV7-2	TRBJ2-1	CASSSGTGVNEQFF	TGTGCCAGCAGTTCCGGGACAGGGGTAAATGAGCAGTTCTTC
-	-	TRBV15	TRBJ1-2	CATSAEGNYGYTF	TGTGCCACCAGCGCGGAGGGGAACTATGGCTACACCTTC
few	TRBD1	TRBV7-3	TRBJ1-2	CASSSEGAQTGYTF	TGTGCCAGCAGCTCTGAGGGGGCGCAAACTGGCTACACCTTC
few	TRBD1	TRBV7-9	TRBJ2-2	CASSSGTGDIGELFF	TGTGCCAGCAGCTCCGGGACAGGGGACATCGGGGAGCTGTTTTTT
-	TRBD1	TRBV7-2	TRBJ1-3	CASSPGTGTSSGNTIYF	TGTGCCAGCAGCCCCGGGACAGGCACAAGCTCTGGAAACACCATATATTTT
-	-	TRBV2	TRBJ2-2	CASSETHTGELFF	TGTGCCAGCAGTGAGACTCACACCGGGGAGCTGTTTTTT
-	-	TRBV5-6	TRBJ1-4	CASSLVGVATNEKLFF	TGTGCCAGCAGCTTGGTAGGGGTTGCAACTAATGAAAAACTGTTTTTT
once	-	TRBV5-8	TRBJ2-7	CASSLGNRVDEQYF	TGTGCCAGCAGCTTGGGTAACAGGGTAGACGAGCAGTACTTC
-	-	TRBV12-2	TRBJ2-7	CASRLATTSGASYEQYF	TGTGCAAGTCGCTTAGCGACGACTAGCGGGGCTTCCTACGAGCAGTACTTC
once	-	TRBV27	TRBJ1-5	CASRRGGYGNQPQHF	TGTGCCAGCAGAAGGGGGGGGTATGGGAATCAGCCCCAGCATTTT
-	-	TRBV7-2	TRBJ1-5	CASSAGTPYSNQPQHF	TGTGCCAGCAGCGCCGGGACACCTTATAGCAATCAGCCCCAGCATTTT
-	TRBD2	TRBV3-1/TRBV3-2	TRBJ2-3	CASRIGGGFTDTQYF	TGTGCCAGCAGGATTGGCGGGGGATTCACAGATACGCAGTATTTT
-	-	TRBV5-4	TRBJ1-2	CASNDKSGNYGYTF	TGTGCCAGCAACGACAAGAGTGGTAACTATGGCTACACCTTC